This T cell receptor (beta chain) was recorded in a study of technical replicates of blood from several donors. Assay used: immunoSEQ multiplex PCR; TCRdb lists only in-frame clones, some missing. There are 45,000 to 50,000 clones in the sample; roughly nine tenths occur only once, and 3.9% lies in the top ten. Sequenced material: PBMCs. The clonotype comes from a human donor in good health. Some clones in this sample may be carry-over from other donors' samples.

CDR3: CASSVGSGRAQETQYF. The CDR3 bases are TGTGCCAGCAGCGTCGGGAGCGGGAGGGCCCAGGAGACCCAGTACTTC. The chain carries TRBV9 and TRBJ2-5; TRBD2 agrees at 10 bases. The CDR3 runs 16 residues. The germline gives CDR1 SGDLS, CDR2 YYNGEE. V lost 2 bases to trimming and J lost 5 bases; unmatched junction nucleotides: 9.